This T cell receptor beta chain was obtained from a study of blood T cell repertoires in COVID-19. Clones were read by immunoSEQ multiplex PCR, and TCRdb kept only the in-frame ones, dropping some. The sample has 150,000 to 200,000 clones, roughly 84% seen once. This clone was picked up a small number of times. From germline, CDR1 is SGDLS and CDR2 YYNGEE. This CDR3 spans 16 amino acids. Trimming took off 0 bases at V and 1 base at J, with 10 bases between the two ends. V and J are TRBV9 and TRBJ2-2; the D is unclear. This sequence originates from a human donor with acute or convalescent COVID-19. The donor label of this sample is uncertain. The sequenced sample consisted of peripheral blood. CDR3 residues: CASSVVGSLNTGELFF. As DNA, the CDR3 is TGTGCCAGCAGCGTAGTCGGTAGCCTGAACACCGGGGAGCTGTTTTTT.